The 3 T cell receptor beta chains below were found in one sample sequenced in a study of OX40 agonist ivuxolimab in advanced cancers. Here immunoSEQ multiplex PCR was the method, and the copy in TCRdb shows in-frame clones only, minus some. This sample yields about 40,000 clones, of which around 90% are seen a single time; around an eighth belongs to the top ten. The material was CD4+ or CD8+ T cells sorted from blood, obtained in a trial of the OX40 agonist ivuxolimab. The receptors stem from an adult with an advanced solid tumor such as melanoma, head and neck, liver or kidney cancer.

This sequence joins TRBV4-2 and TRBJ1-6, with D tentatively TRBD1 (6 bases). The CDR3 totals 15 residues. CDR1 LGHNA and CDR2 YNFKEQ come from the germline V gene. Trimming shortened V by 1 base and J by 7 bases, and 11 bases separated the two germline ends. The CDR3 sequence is CASSQGHRENSPLHF. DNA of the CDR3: TGTGCCAGCAGCCAAGGTCACAGGGAGAATTCACCCCTCCACTTT.

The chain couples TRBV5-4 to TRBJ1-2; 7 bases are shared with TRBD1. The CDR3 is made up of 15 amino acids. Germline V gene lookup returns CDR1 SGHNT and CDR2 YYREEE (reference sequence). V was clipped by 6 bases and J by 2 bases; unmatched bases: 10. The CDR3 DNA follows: TGTGCCAGCACCCCACAGGGGACCCTAAACTATGGCTACACCTTC. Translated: CASTPQGTLNYGYTF.

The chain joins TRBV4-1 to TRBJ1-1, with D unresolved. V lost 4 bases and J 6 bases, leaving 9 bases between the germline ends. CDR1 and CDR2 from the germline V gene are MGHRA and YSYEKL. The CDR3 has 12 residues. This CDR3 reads CASSRLGSEAFF. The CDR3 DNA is TGCGCCAGCAGCCGTCTGGGGTCTGAAGCTTTCTTT.